This T cell receptor (beta chain) was captured by sequencing in a study of technical replicates of blood from a handful of donors (dated by TCRdb to about 2017). Concerning this clone itself: Its antigen is still unknown. No base quality information exists; no much larger clone differs at one position.

The CDR3 covers 11 residues, taking in both the cysteine and the phenylalanine. The sequence is cut down to CDR3 DNA, 33 bases in frame from base 1. The germline V gene (reference sequence) sets CDR1 to DFQATT and CDR2 to SNEGSKA. V sheds 5 bases and J sheds 5 bases, leaving 9 bases between their ends. Libraries were prepared through the immunoSEQ multiplex PCR assay. Entries here come from immuneACCESS through TCRdb and include only in-frame sequences with V and J called. Some clones fail to appear in such tables; in the studies checked, an unresolved V gene covers under half of the shortfall, and the cause of the remainder is unknown. The sample table records around 50,000 clones; less than 95% of these occur just once. The ten top clones hold about 0.22% of the sample.

The receptor chain draws on TRBV20-1 and TRBJ1-2; perhaps TRBD1 is the D gene, with 5 bases matching. The specimen was T cells isolated from PBMCs. The TCR originated in a human donor in good health. CDR3 protein: CSAGQLYGYTF. At the DNA level, the sequence is TGCAGTGCTGGACAATTATATGGCTACACCTTC.